These 6 T cell receptor beta chains originate from one sample sequenced in a study of T cell repertoires in ileal Crohn's disease. Profiled with immunoSEQ multiplex PCR; TCRdb holds only in-frame clones, not every one. The sample holds more than 15,000 clones, about 55% seen once. The material sequenced was ileal tissue. Receptor source: an adult with Crohn's disease.

The rearrangement uses TRBV11-2 and TRBJ2-6; TRBD1 aligns across 7 bases. The CDR3 totals 16 residues. Germline CDR1 reads SGHAT; CDR2 reads FQNNGV. Trimming cost V 1 base and J 1 base; bases outside gene matches: 1. The CDR3 bases are TGTGCCAGCAGCTTAGGACAGGGTTCTGGGGCCAACGTCCTGACTTTC. It yields the protein CASSLGQGSGANVLTF. The full variable domain, in which reference TRBV11-2 and TRBJ2-6 provide the parts outside the CDR3, is EAGVAQSPRYKIIEKRQSVAFWCNPISGHATLYWYQQILGQGPKLLIQFQNNGVVDDSQLPKDRFSAERLKGVDSTLKIQPAKLEDSAVYLCASSLGQGSGANVLTFGAGSRLTVL.

The chain links TRBV28 to TRBJ2-1, with 7 bases identical to TRBD2. Germline CDR1 is MDHEN and CDR2 is SYDVKM. The CDR3 is 18 residues long. V shed 1 base and J 4 bases; nucleotides not matched to a gene: 13. In DNA, the CDR3 is TGTGCCAGCAGTTTATTCCGAATCTCTCCTAGCGGATACAATGAGCAGTTCTTC. Protein: CASSLFRISPSGYNEQFF.

V usage is TRBV9 and J usage is TRBJ2-1; 7 nucleotides agree with TRBD1. The CDR3 runs 14 residues. The junction had 8 bases not matched to a gene; V was cut back by 3 bases and J by 8 bases. Germline-derived CDR1 and CDR2 are SGDLS and YYNGEE. The CDR3 DNA is TGTGCCAGCAGCGGAGGGGGCGATCGGGATGAGCAGTTCTTC. This encodes CASSGGGDRDEQFF.

This clone has more than one count but fewer than ten. V and J are TRBV6-1 and TRBJ2-5; D remains unclear. Germline V gene lookup returns CDR1 MNHNS and CDR2 SASEGT. Trimming shortened V by 8 bases and J by 1 base, and 5 bases separated the two germline ends. This CDR3 has 11 residues. The CDR3 DNA reads TGTGCCAGCGGGCCCCAAGAGACCCAGTACTTC. It translates to CASGPQETQYF.

The chain joins TRBV6-5 to TRBJ2-7; a possible D gene is TRBD1 (5 bases). The CDR3 is 14 residues long. The V end was cut by 5 bases, the J end by 7 bases, with 18 bases between. The germline V gene encodes CDR1 MNHEY and CDR2 SVGAGI. The CDR3 is CASSKGVVGWEQYF. The CDR3 nucleotides are TGTGCCAGCAGTAAAGGGGTCGTCGGTTGGGAGCAGTACTTC.

The gene calls are TRBV15 and TRBJ1-5; D is ambiguous. The CDR3 runs to 14 residues. With 5 bases removed from V and 1 base from J, the gap between germline ends came to 9 bases. Germline values: CDR1 LNHNV, CDR2 YYDKDF (reference sequence). The CDR3 is CATSGSGSNQPQHF. CDR3 nucleotide sequence: TGTGCCACCAGCGGGTCGGGGAGCAATCAGCCCCAGCATTTT.